Sequencing of this T cell receptor (beta chain) was carried out in a study of cytomegalovirus exposure and HLA in healthy donors. Study-level background: Most genotyped donors, over 70% of about 400, had Caucasian-associated genetic ancestry.

Losses at the gene ends were 2 bases for V and 7 bases for J; bases not matched to a gene: 13. Germline lookup yields CDR1 SGHRS and CDR2 YFSETQ. The CDR3 has 16 residues. The PCR had 60 Vbeta and 13 Jbeta primers. Using immunoSEQ multiplex PCR, the repertoire was profiled, and TCRdb retains in-frame clones only, with some absent. The sample consists of 60,000 to 70,000 clones, approximately 71% of them appearing once. Notes on this clone: What it recognizes is unknown.

Study-level findings and limits: Available immune exposure information was restricted to CMV serostatus only. It was assumed in the presence/absence analyses that sequencing depth was roughly uniform across donors. Cytomegalovirus-associated status was assigned to 164 TCR beta chains.

V and J are TRBV5-1 and TRBJ2-7; 9 positions match TRBD1. Material: PBMCs. The TCR sequence derives from a man aged 45-60 years in good health and CMV-seropositive. The CDR3 DNA is TGCGCCAGCAGCTTTTTCCGGGACAGGGTGCAGGTTGAGCAGTACTTC. As protein: CASSFFRDRVQVEQYF.